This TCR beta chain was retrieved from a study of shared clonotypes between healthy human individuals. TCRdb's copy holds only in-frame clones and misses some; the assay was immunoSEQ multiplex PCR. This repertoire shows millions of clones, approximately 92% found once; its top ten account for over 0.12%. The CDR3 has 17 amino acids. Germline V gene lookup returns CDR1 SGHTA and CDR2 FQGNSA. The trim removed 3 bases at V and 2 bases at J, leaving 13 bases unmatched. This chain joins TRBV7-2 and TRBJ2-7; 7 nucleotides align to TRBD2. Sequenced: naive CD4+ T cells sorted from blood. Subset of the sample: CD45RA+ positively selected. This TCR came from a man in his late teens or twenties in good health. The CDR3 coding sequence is TGTGCCAGCAGCTTCTTTCGGAGTGCTAGCGGAACCTACGAGCAGTACTTC. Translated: CASSFFRSASGTYEQYF.